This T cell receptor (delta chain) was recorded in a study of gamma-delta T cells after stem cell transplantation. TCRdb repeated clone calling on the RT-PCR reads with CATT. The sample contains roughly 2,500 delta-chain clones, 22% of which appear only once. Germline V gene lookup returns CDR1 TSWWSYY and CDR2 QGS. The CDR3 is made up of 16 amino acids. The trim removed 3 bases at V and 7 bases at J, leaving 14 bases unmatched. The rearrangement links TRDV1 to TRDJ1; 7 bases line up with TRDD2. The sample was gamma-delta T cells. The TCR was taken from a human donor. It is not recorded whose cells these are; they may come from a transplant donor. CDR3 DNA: TGTGCTCTTGGGGAGAGCCTTCCTCCCGTACTGGTTAAACTCATCTTT. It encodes CALGESLPPVLVKLIF.